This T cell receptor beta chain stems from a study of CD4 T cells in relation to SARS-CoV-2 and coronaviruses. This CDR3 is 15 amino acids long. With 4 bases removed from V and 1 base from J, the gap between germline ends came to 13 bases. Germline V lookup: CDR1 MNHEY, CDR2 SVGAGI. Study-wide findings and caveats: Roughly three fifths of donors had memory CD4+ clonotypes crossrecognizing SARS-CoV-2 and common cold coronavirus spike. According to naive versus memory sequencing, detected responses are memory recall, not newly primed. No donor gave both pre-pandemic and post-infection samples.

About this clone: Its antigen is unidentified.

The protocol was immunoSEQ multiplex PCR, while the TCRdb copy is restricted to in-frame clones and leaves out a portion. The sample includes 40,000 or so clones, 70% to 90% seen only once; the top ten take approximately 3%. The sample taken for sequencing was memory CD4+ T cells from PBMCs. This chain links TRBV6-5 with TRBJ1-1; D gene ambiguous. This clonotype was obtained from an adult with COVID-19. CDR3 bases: TGTGCCAGCAGTTTTGCGATATCAAGGAACACTGAAGCTTTCTTT. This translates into CASSFAISRNTEAFF.